One sample yielded the 8 T cell receptor beta chains listed below, sequenced in a study of shared clonotypes between healthy human individuals. Terminally differentiated effector memory CD45RA+ cells were left out of the naive CD8 fraction, which was CD45RO-negative and positively selected for CCR7. This table comes from immunoSEQ multiplex PCR, and its TCRdb copy is limited to in-frame clones, with some not included. The sample records millions of clones, more than 85% being singletons. The sequenced sample consisted of naive CD8+ T cells from PBMCs. These receptors were collected from a man younger than 35 in good health. Some clones in this sample may be carry-over from other donors' samples.

This chain uses TRBV5-6 with TRBJ2-7; 8 bases map to TRBD2. Looked up from germline, CDR1 is SGHDT and CDR2 is YYEEEE. This CDR3 contains 18 residues. V shed 4 bases and J 0 bases; nucleotides not matched to a gene: 15. CDR3 protein: CASSPDVGTSSSSYEQYF. In nucleotides, the CDR3 is TGTGCCAGCAGCCCGGACGTCGGGACTAGTTCAAGCTCCTACGAGCAGTACTTC.

This chain joins TRBV10-2 and TRBJ2-3, with a possible D match to TRBD2 (6 bases). This CDR3 region has 15 residues. The ends were cut back, 6 bases at V and 6 bases at J, with 19 bases in the middle. Germline CDR1 and CDR2: WSHSY and SAAADI. The CDR3 DNA reads as TGCGCCAGCAGGAACGGGCCCTCGGGAGTCGATACGCAGTATTTT. Its protein is CASRNGPSGVDTQYF.

Turning to this clone: The same CDR3 is also encoded by other DNA sequences in this sample. The chain is built from TRBV11-2 and TRBJ2-7; possible D gene TRBD2, 6 bases. Looked up from germline, CDR1 is SGHAT and CDR2 is FQNNGV. Between the trimmed V and J ends, which lost 1 base and 2 bases, there was a span of 12 bases. The CDR3 runs 15 residues. CDR3 sequence reads: CASSLVGTGAYEQYF. The CDR3 region has the DNA TGTGCCAGCAGCTTAGTAGGGACGGGGGCCTACGAGCAGTACTTC. Using reference TRBV11-2 and TRBJ2-7 for the parts outside the CDR3, the full variable domain is EAGVAQSPRYKIIEKRQSVAFWCNPISGHATLYWYQQILGQGPKLLIQFQNNGVVDDSQLPKDRFSAERLKGVDSTLKIQPAKLEDSAVYLCASSLVGTGAYEQYFGPGTRLTVT.

V is TRBV6-6 and J is TRBJ1-2, with 7 nucleotides matching TRBD1. V shed 4 bases and J 8 bases; nucleotides not matched to a gene: 4. Germline V gene data show CDR1 as MNHNY and CDR2 as SVGAGI (reference sequence). CDR3 length: 12 residues. CDR3 DNA: TGTGCCAGCAGTTCAGGGGGGGTGGGCTACACCTTC. It specifies CASSSGGVGYTF.

The gene calls are TRBV9 and TRBJ1-4, with D tentatively TRBD1 (5 bases). The ends were cut back, 4 bases at V and 8 bases at J, with 15 bases in the middle. The CDR3 has 14 residues. CDR1 is SGDLS and CDR2 is YYNGEE in the germline V gene. The CDR3 here is CASSPQGIEEKLFF. The CDR3 DNA sequence: TGTGCCAGCAGCCCTCAGGGTATTGAGGAAAAACTGTTTTTT.

On this clone: This same CDR3 is encoded by further DNA sequences in the sample. J is TRBJ2-2 and V is TRBV27; weak D call: TRBD2 (5 bases). This CDR3 region has 15 residues. Trimming stripped 2 bases from V and 1 base from J, with 8 bases between. The germline gives CDR1 MNHEY, CDR2 SMNVEV (reference sequence). The CDR3 nucleotides read TGTGCCAGCAGTTTAGGCGCGGGGAACACCGGGGAGCTGTTTTTT. It translates to CASSLGAGNTGELFF.

CDR3 coding DNA: TGTGCCAGCAGCCAAGATTTTGGGGGACGGGCATGGGAGCAGTACTTC. This encodes CASSQDFGGRAWEQYF. V and J are TRBV14 and TRBJ2-7; D could derive from TRBD1 or TRBD2 (5 bases each). From germline, CDR1 is SGHDN and CDR2 FVKESK. V lost 0 bases, J lost 7 bases, and 19 bases lay in between. The CDR3 is 16 residues long.

This clone was counted once. This chain joins TRBV19 and TRBJ1-2; the D gene is possibly TRBD1 (6 bases). CDR3 size: 15 residues. Trimming took 6 bases from V and 1 from J, leaving 15 bases between them. Germline-derived CDR1 and CDR2 are LNHDA and SQIVND (reference sequence). The CDR3 nucleotides read TGTGCCAGTAGCCCTGTGACAGGTATTAACTATGGCTACACCTTC. Protein product: CASSPVTGINYGYTF.